This T cell receptor beta chain was profiled in a study of blood T cells in healthy people across ages. Each sample had at least 6.5 million PBMCs isolated. Alongside a J-beta primer mix, a sample-barcoded 5' primer served in a second PCR lasting roughly 7 to 11 cycles. Each cDNA was tagged by a template-switch adaptor containing 12 random nucleotides. Sequencing recovered at least 2.5 million CDR3-containing paired-end reads from each sample. From the 5' RACE reads, TCRdb called clonotypes with MiXCR, one entry per CDR3 protein. The sample shows fewer than 700,000 distinct CDR3 sequences, approximately 40% of them seen only once. This CDR3 is built from 13 residues. With 7 bases removed from V and 0 bases from J, the gap between germline ends came to 6 bases. Germline values: CDR1 MDHEN, CDR2 SYDVKM.

This clonotype originated in an elderly man in good health. The V gene is TRBV28, the J gene TRBJ2-2, with no clear D. Material: blood. This CDR3 is CASIRSNTGELFF. The DNA for the CDR3 is TGTGCCAGCATCCGCTCGAACACCGGGGAGCTGTTTTTT.